Sequencing of this TCR beta chain was carried out in a study of breast tumors, draining lymph nodes, adjacent tissues. Via MiXCR, TCRdb re-called the multiplex PCR reads, giving one row per CDR3 protein. The sample includes roughly 220,000 distinct CDR3 sequences, 34% of them seen just once. The CDR3 runs to 12 residues. The germline CDR1 and CDR2 sequences are GTSNPN and SVGIG (reference sequence). Samples came from axillary lymph nodes draining the breast cancer. This clonotype has at least ten counts. The chain uses TRBV30 and TRBJ2-6; D not certain. The origin of this receptor is a female donor with breast cancer. Some clones in this sample may be carry-over from other donors' samples. The sequencing sample was made of axillary lymph node tissue. The CDR3 coding sequence is TGTGCTCAGGATTCAGGGGCCAACGTCCTGACTTTC. This encodes CAQDSGANVLTF.